This T cell receptor (beta chain) was identified during a study of CD8+CD57+ T cells in acquired aplastic anemia. Across the study: Sorted CD4+ and CD8+ cells yielded DNA averaging about 2.9 ug.

This clonotype was seen a single time. The junction departs from the called germline gene at one end, perhaps through a read error. Germline values: CDR1 LNHDA, CDR2 SQIVND (reference sequence). CDR3 length: 14 residues. For sequencing, patients were chosen who had shown expansion of CD8+CD57+ cells by flow cytometry. Genomic DNA provided the template from which TCR beta VDJ and CDR3 profiles were obtained. TCRdb fed the reads into MiXCR, producing one record per CDR3 protein. The sample lists about 120,000 distinct CDR3 sequences; 45% to 60% were seen once. Input material: sorted CD4+, CD8+, or CD8+CD57+ T cells (not recorded which) from PBMCs. The receptor was derived from a human donor with aplastic anemia. The chain combines TRBV19 with TRBJ2-3, with D unclear. This CDR3 reads CASKVSSSTDTQYF. CDR3 DNA: TGTGCCAGTAAAGTTAGTTCCAGCACGGATACGCAGTATTTT.